Shown below are 15 T cell receptor beta chains from a single sample sequenced in a study of shared clonotypes between healthy human individuals. Sequencing was performed with immunoSEQ multiplex PCR; in TCRdb, only in-frame clones are kept and a portion is missing. The sample carries 760,000 or so clones, around 96% recorded once. CD45RO-negative CD8 cells positively selected for CCR7 made up the naive population, which excluded terminally differentiated effector memory CD45RA+ cells. The sample comprised naive CD8+ T cells sorted from blood. The receptors derive from a man aged 25-45 years in good health.

This clone was found once. This chain connects TRBV5-1 to TRBJ2-1; the match to TRBD1 covers 8 bases. The CDR3 consists of 15 residues. The germline V gene has CDR1 SGHRS and CDR2 YFSETQ. Germline trimming cut 4 bases from V and 1 base from J; bases unmatched to any gene: 4. The CDR3 is CASSIGQGSYNEQFF. As DNA, the CDR3 is TGCGCCAGCAGCATAGGACAGGGATCCTACAATGAGCAGTTCTTC.

The J gene is TRBJ2-1, the V gene TRBV9; no definite D call. The V gene's germline CDR1 is SGDLS and CDR2 YYNGEE. V lost 3 bases and J 8 bases, leaving 6 bases between the germline ends. The CDR3 extends over 11 amino acids. CDR3 in amino acids: CASSARDEQFF. The CDR3 DNA is TGTGCCAGCAGCGCTCGAGATGAGCAGTTCTTC.

This sequence joins TRBV11-2 and TRBJ2-7; D not resolved. Trimming took 2 bases from V and 0 from J, leaving 5 bases between them. The CDR3 consists of 13 residues. Germline-derived CDR1 and CDR2 are SGHAT and FQNNGV. CDR3 in amino acids: CASSLPSSYEQYF. The CDR3 region has the DNA TGTGCCAGCAGCTTACCGAGCTCCTACGAGCAGTACTTC.

The chain employs TRBV7-9 and TRBJ2-1; 8 positions match TRBD2. Germline CDR1 and CDR2: SEHNR and FQNEAQ (reference sequence). The CDR3 loop spans 14 amino acids. V lost 5 bases, J lost 8 bases, and 8 bases stayed unmatched. This CDR3 is CASSPGTRMDEQFF. The CDR3 DNA sequence: TGTGCCAGCAGCCCCGGGACTAGGATGGATGAGCAGTTCTTC. Complete variable domain (other parts from reference TRBV7-9 and TRBJ2-1): DTGVSQNPRHKITKRGQNVTFRCDPISEHNRLYWYRQTLGQGPEFLTYFQNEAQLEKSRLLSDRFSAERPKGSFSTLEIQRTEQGDSAMYLCASSPGTRMDEQFFGPGTRLTVL.

This clone was seen just once. CDR3 protein: CASSLAGQVDEQYF. The DNA of the CDR3 is TGTGCCAGCAGCTTAGCCGGACAGGTGGACGAGCAGTACTTC. The J gene is TRBJ2-7, the V gene TRBV7-9, with TRBD1 matching over 7 bases. Germline CDR1 and CDR2: SEHNR and FQNEAQ (reference sequence). This CDR3 has 14 residues. The junction had 4 bases not matched to a gene; V was cut back by 0 bases and J by 5 bases.

The genes are TRBV30 and TRBJ2-7, with 8 bases lining up with TRBD1. V trimming: 5 bases; J trimming: 2 bases; junction bases outside the gene matches: 8. The CDR3 covers 14 residues. Germline-derived CDR1 and CDR2 are GTSNPN and SVGIG (reference sequence). DNA for the CDR3: TGTGCCTGGGCTTCCGGGACAGGAACCTACGAGCAGTACTTC. Translated: CAWASGTGTYEQYF.

The chain combines TRBV29-1 with TRBJ2-3; a possible D gene is TRBD1 (6 bases). Trimming took 1 base from V and 3 from J, leaving 11 bases between them. Germline CDR1 and CDR2: SQVTM and ANQGSEA. The CDR3 spans 14 residues. In DNA form, the CDR3 reads TGCAGCGTTGAAGGAAGGGGGATTACAGATACGCAGTATTTT. It yields the protein CSVEGRGITDTQYF.

This chain uses TRBV4-3 with TRBJ2-1, with D unclear. Germline-derived CDR1 and CDR2 are LGHNA and YSLEER. The V and J ends lost 0 bases and 0 bases respectively, with 15 bases between them. There are 18 residues in the CDR3. The CDR3 loop is CASSQDLATPSSYNEQFF. CDR3 coding DNA: TGCGCCAGCAGCCAAGATCTGGCCACCCCTAGCTCCTACAATGAGCAGTTCTTC.

V gene TRBV5-4 combines with J gene TRBJ2-6; a weak D match, TRBD1 (6 bases). CDR1 and CDR2 (germline): SGHNT, YYREEE (reference sequence). Between the trimmed V and J ends, which lost 4 bases and 0 bases, there was a span of 17 bases. This CDR3 has 18 residues. The CDR3 loop is CASSPPDSLLSGANVLTF. The CDR3 DNA is TGTGCCAGCAGCCCTCCGGACAGCCTTCTCTCTGGGGCCAACGTCCTGACTTTC.

This chain's CDR3 is CAISEGTGTSYEQYF. CDR3 DNA sequence: TGTGCCATCAGTGAGGGGACAGGGACTTCCTACGAGCAGTACTTC. V is TRBV10-3 and J is TRBJ2-7; 9 bases align to TRBD1. The germline V gene encodes CDR1 ENHRY and CDR2 SYGVKD. The CDR3 is 15 residues long. Unmatched junction bases numbered 3, after V lost 2 bases and J lost 1 base.

This rearrangement joins TRBV2 to TRBJ1-5, with no clear D. Germline CDR1 is SNHLY and CDR2 is FYNNEI. The germline V and J ends were trimmed by 4 bases and 0 bases, with 22 bases remaining between them. The CDR3 loop spans 19 amino acids. This CDR3 reads CASSVGVGTATYSNQPQHF. The CDR3 DNA follows: TGTGCCAGCAGTGTAGGAGTGGGAACAGCGACTTATAGCAATCAGCCCCAGCATTTT.

The chain employs TRBV6-6 and TRBJ2-1; TRBD2 matches 7 bases. V gave up 6 bases and J gave up 2 bases; unmatched junction bases: 4. Germline CDR1 and CDR2: MNHNY and SVGAGI (reference sequence). There are 14 residues in the CDR3. CDR3: CASRAGTTYNEQFF. The CDR3 DNA reads as TGTGCCAGCAGAGCCGGGACTACCTACAATGAGCAGTTCTTC.

This sequence joins TRBV27 and TRBJ2-1, with 15 positions matching TRBD2. Germline V gene lookup returns CDR1 MNHEY and CDR2 SMNVEV (reference sequence). With V trimmed by 6 bases and J by 9 bases, 6 bases remained unmatched. This CDR3 has 15 amino acids. This CDR3 reads CASSLGLAGGTEQFF. CDR3 in DNA: TGTGCCAGCAGCCTAGGACTAGCGGGAGGGACTGAGCAGTTCTTC.

The chain links TRBV28 to TRBJ2-1; TRBD2 matches at 7 bases. CDR1 and CDR2 from the germline V gene are MDHEN and SYDVKM. The CDR3 has 15 amino acids. V lost 5 bases and J lost 4; bases outside the gene matches: 8. Here the CDR3 reads CASSPPAGEYNEQFF. The CDR3 coding sequence is TGTGCCAGCAGTCCACCGGCGGGAGAATACAATGAGCAGTTCTTC.

The rearrangement joins TRBV27 to TRBJ2-7; D gene uncertain. This CDR3 is 13 amino acids long. V lost 7 bases and J 2 bases, leaving 12 bases between the germline ends. Germline V lookup: CDR1 MNHEY, CDR2 SMNVEV (reference sequence). Here the CDR3 DNA reads TGTGCCAGCAAACCACGTGCCACCTACGAGCAGTACTTC. Translating it yields CASKPRATYEQYF.